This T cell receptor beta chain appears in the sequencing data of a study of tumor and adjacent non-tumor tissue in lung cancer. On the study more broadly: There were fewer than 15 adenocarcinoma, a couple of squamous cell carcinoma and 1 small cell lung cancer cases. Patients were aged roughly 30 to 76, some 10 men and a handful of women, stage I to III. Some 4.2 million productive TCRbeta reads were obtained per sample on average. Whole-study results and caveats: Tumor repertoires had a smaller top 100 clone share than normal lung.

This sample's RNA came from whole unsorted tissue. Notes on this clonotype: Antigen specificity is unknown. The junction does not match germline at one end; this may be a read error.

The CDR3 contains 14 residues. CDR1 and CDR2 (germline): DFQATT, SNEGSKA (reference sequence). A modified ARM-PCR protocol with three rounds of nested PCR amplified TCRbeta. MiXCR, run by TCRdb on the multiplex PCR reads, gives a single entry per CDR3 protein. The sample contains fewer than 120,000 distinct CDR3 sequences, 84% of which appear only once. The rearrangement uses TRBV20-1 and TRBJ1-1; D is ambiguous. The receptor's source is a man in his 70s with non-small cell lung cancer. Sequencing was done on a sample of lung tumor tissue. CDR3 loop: CSTSFTSLGTEAFF. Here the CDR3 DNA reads TGCAGTACTAGTTTCACCTCTCTGGGGACTGAAGCTTTCTTT.